The 13 T cell receptor beta chains listed next were all sequenced from one sample in a study of sequential checkpoint blockade in melanoma. Specified treatment: randomized to nivolumab then ipilimumab (arm A) or the reverse (arm B). Here immunoSEQ multiplex PCR was the method, and the copy in TCRdb shows in-frame clones only, minus some. This sample carries tens of thousands of clones, over 80% of them seen once, and the ten largest clones take about 17%. The specimen comprised CD8+ T cells sorted from blood (inferred from file names), sampled from a patient given nivolumab and ipilimumab in sequence. The source of these receptors is a human donor with melanoma.

The sample holds one count of this clone. This rearrangement joins TRBV13 to TRBJ1-6, with D tentatively TRBD1 (6 bases). Between the trimmed V and J ends, which lost 6 bases and 5 bases, there was a span of 14 bases. CDR1 PRHDT and CDR2 FYEKMQ come from the germline V gene (reference sequence). This CDR3 region has 15 residues. CDR3 sequence: CASRPRRQDNSPLHF. The CDR3 coding sequence is TGTGCCAGCAGGCCACGGAGACAGGATAATTCACCCCTCCACTTT.

Here the CDR3 DNA reads TGTGCCAGTAGTATTGGGTCTATATCAGGGGAGACCCAGTACTTC. Its translation: CASSIGSISGETQYF. The chain employs TRBV19 and TRBJ2-5; D is perhaps TRBD1 (5 bases). The V gene's germline CDR1 is LNHDA and CDR2 SQIVND (reference sequence). The ends were cut back, 3 bases at V and 5 bases at J, with 16 bases in the middle. This CDR3 has 15 amino acids.

This clone was seen a single time. The genes are TRBV4-2 and TRBJ2-6; a weak D match, TRBD1 (5 bases). Trimming cost V 3 bases and J 1 base, with 10 bases left between them. There are 16 residues in the CDR3. Germline CDR1 is LGHNA and CDR2 is YNFKEQ. The CDR3: CASSQEPGSGANVLTF. Written as DNA, the CDR3 is TGTGCCAGCAGCCAGGAACCAGGGTCTGGGGCCAACGTCCTGACTTTC.

V gene TRBV5-1 combines with J gene TRBJ1-2; D ambiguous. The V end was cut by 0 bases, the J end by 8 bases, with 5 bases between. Germline V CDR1 and CDR2: SGHRS, YFSETQ. This CDR3 has 11 amino acids. The CDR3 protein is CASSLGGGYTF. The CDR3 nucleotides read TGCGCCAGCAGCTTGGGCGGCGGCTACACCTTC.

V is TRBV6-1 and J is TRBJ2-2; D is ambiguous. The CDR3 contains 13 residues. Trimming removed 2 bases from V and 2 bases from J, with 3 bases in between. Germline CDR1 reads MNHNS; CDR2 reads SASEGT. This CDR3 is CASSETNTGELFF. The CDR3 bases are TGTGCCAGCAGTGAAACTAACACCGGGGAGCTGTTTTTT.

The V call is TRBV28, the J call TRBJ2-1, with TRBD2 matching over 8 bases. Germline assignment: CDR1 MDHEN and CDR2 SYDVKM. The CDR3 sequence is 17 residues long. J gave up 0 bases and V 4 bases, and 8 bases lay outside the gene matches. The CDR3 is CASSSELAGPSYNEQFF. DNA of the CDR3: TGTGCCAGCAGTTCCGAATTAGCGGGACCCTCCTACAATGAGCAGTTCTTC. Using reference TRBV28 and TRBJ2-1 for the parts outside the CDR3, the full variable domain is DVKVTQSSRYLVKRTGEKVFLECVQDMDHENMFWYRQDPGLGLRLIYFSYDVKMKEKGDIPEGYSVSREKKERFSLILESASTNQTSMYLCASSSELAGPSYNEQFFGPGTRLTVL.

Only a few counts were recorded for this clone. The chain is built from TRBV4-1 and TRBJ1-2; D is uncertain. Germline lookup yields CDR1 MGHRA and CDR2 YSYEKL. This CDR3 has 15 residues. V dropped 0 bases and J dropped 4 bases, with 12 bases sitting between them. The CDR3 DNA is TGCGCCAGCAGCCAAGATACCGAGGCCTTCTATGGCTACACCTTC. This encodes CASSQDTEAFYGYTF.

The V gene is TRBV4-2, the J gene TRBJ2-7; TRBD1 might be the D (6 bases). Germline CDR1 LGHNA, CDR2 YNFKEQ. Trimming pared 5 bases from V and 7 bases from J, leaving 18 bases between. The CDR3 spans 14 residues. The DNA of the CDR3 is TGTGCCAGCAGCTTGGGGGCCATATGGAGAGAGCAGTACTTC. Protein sequence: CASSLGAIWREQYF.

V is TRBV29-1 and J is TRBJ2-1, with D possibly being TRBD2 (6 bases). Trimming stripped 7 bases from V and 0 bases from J, with 19 bases between. This CDR3 region has 16 residues. The germline V gene has CDR1 SQVTM and CDR2 ANQGSEA. The CDR3 DNA follows: TGCAGCGAAGCCGAGGGGCGGGGCAGCTCCTACAATGAGCAGTTCTTC. This gives the protein CSEAEGRGSSYNEQFF.

The J gene is TRBJ1-1, the V gene TRBV9; TRBD1 matches at 8 bases. The V and J ends lost 3 bases and 4 bases, in that order; junction bases with no gene match: 8. CDR3 length: 15 residues. The germline CDR1 and CDR2 sequences are SGDLS and YYNGEE. The CDR3 DNA reads as TGTGCCAGCAGCGGACGTCAGGGGGCGACCACTGAAGCTTTCTTT. Its protein is CASSGRQGATTEAFF.

J is TRBJ2-3 and V is TRBV25-1; 11 positions match TRBD2. V lost 6 bases to trimming and J lost 2 bases; unmatched junction nucleotides: 4. The CDR3 length is 15 residues. Germline loops: CDR1 MGHDK, CDR2 SYGVNS. Written as DNA, the CDR3 is TGTGCCAGCAGACTAGCGGGGGCGACCACAGATACGCAGTATTTT. Translation gives CASRLAGATTDTQYF.

The chain has TRBV19 and TRBJ1-5, with a possible D match to TRBD1 (5 bases). The germline CDR1 and CDR2 sequences are LNHDA and SQIVND (reference sequence). With 8 bases removed from V and 0 bases from J, the gap between germline ends came to 20 bases. The CDR3 is 17 amino acids. The CDR3 sequence: CASGTGLRLNSNQPQHF. The CDR3 nucleotides read TGTGCCAGTGGAACAGGATTAAGGCTGAATAGCAATCAGCCCCAGCATTTT.

The rearrangement links TRBV19 to TRBJ2-3; 10 bases are a match to TRBD2. Germline V CDR1 and CDR2: LNHDA, SQIVND (reference sequence). This CDR3 is built from 16 residues. The trim removed 5 bases at V and 5 bases at J, leaving 10 bases unmatched. The CDR3 DNA is TGTGCCAGTAGTCGCGAAAGCGGGGGGGCCGTAGATACGCAGTATTTT. Translation gives CASSRESGGAVDTQYF. Full variable domain (outside the CDR3, taken from reference TRBV19 and TRBJ2-3): DGGITQSPKYLFRKEGQNVTLSCEQNLNHDAMYWYRQDPGQGLRLIYYSQIVNDFQKGDIAEGYSVSREKKESFPLTVTSAQKNPTAFYLCASSRESGGAVDTQYFGPGTRLTVL.